The clone carrying this TCR beta chain was seen many times. The CDR3 runs 16 residues. J was trimmed by 2 bases and V by 1 base; bases with no gene match: 2. CDR1 and CDR2 from the germline V gene are SGHTA and FQGNSA. This specimen comes from a study of T-cell memory formation after mild COVID-19. Whole-study context: Clusters of TCRs were largely donor specific.

Each CDR3 protein is one row after TCRdb ran MiXCR on the 5' RACE reads. The sample lists 400,000 to 500,000 distinct CDR3 sequences, less than 25% occurring once. The sample was PBMCs or a T cell subset sorted from them (not recorded which). The source of this sequence is an adult woman who had mild COVID-19 (a few samples of this study predate the infection). Cell type and time point are not known. The chain couples TRBV7-2 to TRBJ2-5; 12 bases align to TRBD2. The CDR3 loop is CASSLGLAGVQETQYF. DNA of the CDR3: TGTGCCAGCAGCTTAGGACTAGCGGGGGTTCAAGAGACCCAGTACTTC.